This TCR beta chain was observed in a study of T cells after yellow fever vaccination. CDR3 length: 16 residues. CDR1 and CDR2 (germline): SGDLS, YYNGEE. V was cut by 0 bases and J by 4 bases, with 11 bases left in between. Generation of TCR cDNA used 5'RACE template switching (which added a universal primer site and UMIs). TCRdb analysed the 5' RACE reads with MiXCR anew, one entry per CDR3 protein. Of hundreds of thousands of distinct CDR3 sequences detected, over 8% appear once; the ten largest clones hold approximately 19%. This TCR was recovered from a young man who received the YFV17D yellow fever vaccine. The material was PBMCs, obtained on the day of the first yellow fever vaccination. This chain links TRBV9 with TRBJ2-6; maybe TRBD1 (6 bases). For the CDR3, the DNA is TGTGCCAGCAGCGTAGTTAGGGGGAGAGGGGCCAACGTCCTGACTTTC. It codes for CASSVVRGRGANVLTF.